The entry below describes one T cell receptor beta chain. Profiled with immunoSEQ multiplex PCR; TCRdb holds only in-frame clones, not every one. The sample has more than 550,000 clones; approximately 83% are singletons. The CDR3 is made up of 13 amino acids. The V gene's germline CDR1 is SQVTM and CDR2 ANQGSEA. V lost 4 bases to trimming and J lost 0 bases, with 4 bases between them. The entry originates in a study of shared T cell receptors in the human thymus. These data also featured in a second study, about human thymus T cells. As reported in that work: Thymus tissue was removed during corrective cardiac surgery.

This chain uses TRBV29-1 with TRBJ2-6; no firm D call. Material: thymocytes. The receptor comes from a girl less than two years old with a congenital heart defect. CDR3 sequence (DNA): TGCAGCGTTGGGGCCTCTGGGGCCAACGTCCTGACTTTC. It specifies CSVGASGANVLTF.